The rows below give T cell receptor beta chains drawn from one sample of a study of blood T cell repertoires in COVID-19. Clones were sequenced by immunoSEQ multiplex PCR, and TCRdb holds only the in-frame ones, with some missing. The sample lists 140,000 or so clones, about 86% occurring once. Sequencing was done on a sample of peripheral blood. Receptors originate from a woman in her forties or fifties with active or convalescent COVID-19. Both conserved end residues are trimmed from each CDR3. A row's size may be missing; if present it is once, few, many or a size class.

.	TRBJ2-2	TRBV6-5	ASRGTSGSTGELF
.	TRBJ2-2	TRBV21-1	ASSKGRRDTGELF
.	TRBJ2-2	TRBV7-9	ASSPGGSTGELF
.	TRBJ2-7	TRBV6-5	ASSYSSPRGSYEQY
.	TRBJ2-5	TRBV30	AWSETQETQY
.	TRBJ1-2	TRBV7-2	ASSLSEGGSYGYT
.	TRBJ1-1	TRBV5-8	ASSLAGGNTEAF
few	TRBJ1-2	TRBV4-3	ASSQAERVGGYT
.	TRBJ2-5	TRBV2	ASSDDGTSGFSETQY
.	TRBJ2-7	TRBV7-3	ASSPQGAGAYEQY
.	TRBJ1-5	TRBV24-1	ATSDTGPSNQPQH
.	TRBJ2-7	TRBV10-3	AISEGTGYEQY